This T cell receptor (beta chain) was profiled in a study of T-cell memory formation after mild COVID-19 (dated by TCRdb to 2020 to 2023). For the wider study: TCR sequence clusters from the two donors were largely donor specific. Longitudinal TCRalpha and TCRbeta repertoire sequencing tracked T-cell clones expanding and contracting after mild COVID-19 in a couple of donors. Two young, previously healthy adult volunteers made up the cohort, one male and one female. Paper-wide results and their limitations: The study included only two mild cases, and larger cohorts that include severe cases with pre-infection samples were judged to be necessary. The detection of some responding clones in pre-infection memory suggests that pre-existing cross-reactive memory T cells joined the SARS-CoV-2 response. Contracting CD4+ clones turned up mainly in the CM and EM memory subsets, whereas EMRA was where CD8+ clones were enriched. Clones contracting from day 15 to 85 had balanced CD4/CD8 phenotypes, while a second wave expanding from day 15 to 37 was biased towards CD4+. The second-wave clones that peaked on day 37 were not confirmed to be SARS-CoV-2 specific.

The CDR3 holds 13 amino acids from the cysteine to the phenylalanine. The only DNA kept is the CDR3, 39 bases in frame from the first base. The germline V gene gives CDR1 as SGHDT and CDR2 as YYEEEE. V is clipped by 2 bases and J by 3 bases, and the sequence between their germline boundaries is 6 bases long. PBMCs were isolated by Ficoll-Paque density gradient centrifugation. This sample was sequenced with an Illumina NovaSeq 6000. TCRalpha and TCRbeta cDNA libraries were built by 5'RACE with constant-segment primers, adding sample barcodes and unique molecular identifiers. RNA was extracted from every sample with Trizol reagent. Libraries were amplified in two PCR steps, with a second sample barcode and Illumina TruSeq adapters added in the second step. The libraries were sequenced on an Illumina NovaSeq using 2 x 150 bp paired-end reads. On the study's bioinformatics: With migec v1.2.7, reads were demultiplexed and then collapsed into UMI-guided consensus sequences. With mixcr v2.1.11, UMI consensuses were aligned to TRA and TRB V and J templates and assembled into clonotypes. A clonotype was counted as expanded or contracted only when both edgeR and NoisET called the clonotype significant, with the noise models trained on biological replicates. For edgeR calls, a false discovery rate-adjusted p below 0.01 and a log2 fold-change threshold of 1 were applied. PCA with hierarchical clustering of max-normalized trajectories of the 1000 most abundant clonotypes was used as exploratory dynamics analysis. The CD4 or CD8 phenotype of responding clones was assigned using the separately sequenced CD4+ and CD8+ repertoires. TCRdb itself trimmed the public reads at Q25 with fastp, ran MiXCR and retained productive beta chains. Merged by CDR3 protein, the rows form single entries marked with the most common genes and DNA. Here the V and J calls rest on TCRdb's processing, not on the authors' analysis. The sample table lists roughly 310,000 distinct CDR3 sequences, more than 15% of them with a count of one. Around 20% of the sample is in the top ten clones.

About this clonotype itself: Its binding antigen is unknown. No clone much larger than this one lies a single base away; base qualities are absent.

The sequenced material came from PBMCs or a T cell subset sorted from them (not recorded which). This receptor chain uses TRBV5-6 and TRBJ1-5; no D gene is confidently identified. The sequence came from a man younger than 35 who had mild COVID-19 (a few samples of this study predate the infection). The sample titles of this study are shuffled in the database, so cell type and time point are left out; the donor was told from shared clones. The sequenced DNA: TGTGCCAGCAGCTTCCGACCCAATCAGCCCCAGCATTTT. Translated, this gives CASSFRPNQPQHF.